This T cell receptor (beta chain) emerged from a study of spatial heterogeneity in lung cancer. Looking at the study overall: More than nine raw reads, on average, carried each unique TCR and UMI combination. Findings of the study overall: Ubiquitous expanded tumor TCRs were observed in blood more at resection than follow-up.

A unique molecular identifier was carried by every single TCR cDNA molecule. TCRdb reprocessed the 5' RACE reads with MiXCR, giving one entry per CDR3 protein. The table has about 17,000 distinct CDR3 sequences, roughly a fifth seen once. Noted time point: sample taken at primary tumor resection. The input material, whole RNA from tumor, nontumor lung or frozen PBMC, was sequenced unsorted. 55 to 80 TRACERx patients with early, untreated non-small cell lung cancer donated samples. J gave up 5 bases and V 0 bases, and 7 bases lay outside the gene matches. The CDR3 totals 14 residues. CDR1 and CDR2 (germline): DFQATT, SNEGSKA (reference sequence). This clonotype was picked up many times. Its antigen is undetermined.

This receptor was taken from a female donor with early-stage non-small cell lung cancer. Sequenced material: PBMCs, taken at surgery. This chain uses TRBV20-1 with TRBJ2-7; 7 bases are a match to TRBD1. Here the CDR3 reads CSARDGDRVDEQYF. The DNA for the CDR3 is TGCAGTGCTAGAGATGGAGACAGGGTAGACGAGCAGTACTTC.